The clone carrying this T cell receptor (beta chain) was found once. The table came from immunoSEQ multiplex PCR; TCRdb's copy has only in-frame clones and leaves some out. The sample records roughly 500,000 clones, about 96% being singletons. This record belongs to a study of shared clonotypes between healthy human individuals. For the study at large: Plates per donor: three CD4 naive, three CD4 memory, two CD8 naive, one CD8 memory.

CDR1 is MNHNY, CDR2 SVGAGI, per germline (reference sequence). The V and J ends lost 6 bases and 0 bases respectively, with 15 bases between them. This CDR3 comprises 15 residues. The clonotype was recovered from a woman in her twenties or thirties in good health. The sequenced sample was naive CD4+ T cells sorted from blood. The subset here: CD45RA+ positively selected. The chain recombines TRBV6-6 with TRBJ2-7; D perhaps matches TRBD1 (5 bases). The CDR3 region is CASRLRVDNSYEQYF. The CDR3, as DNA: TGTGCCAGCAGATTACGTGTGGACAACTCCTACGAGCAGTACTTC.